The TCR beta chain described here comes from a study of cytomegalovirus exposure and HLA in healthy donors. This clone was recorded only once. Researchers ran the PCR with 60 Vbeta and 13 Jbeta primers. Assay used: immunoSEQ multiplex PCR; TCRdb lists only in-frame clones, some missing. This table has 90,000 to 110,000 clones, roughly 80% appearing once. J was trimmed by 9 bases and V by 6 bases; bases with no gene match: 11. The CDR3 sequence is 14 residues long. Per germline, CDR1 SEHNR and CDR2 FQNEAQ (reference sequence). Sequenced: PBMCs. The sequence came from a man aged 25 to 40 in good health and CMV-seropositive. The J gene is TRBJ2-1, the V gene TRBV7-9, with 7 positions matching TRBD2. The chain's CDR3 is CASRGRELYGEQFF. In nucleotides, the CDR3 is TGTGCCAGCAGAGGGAGGGAATTGTACGGTGAGCAGTTCTTC.